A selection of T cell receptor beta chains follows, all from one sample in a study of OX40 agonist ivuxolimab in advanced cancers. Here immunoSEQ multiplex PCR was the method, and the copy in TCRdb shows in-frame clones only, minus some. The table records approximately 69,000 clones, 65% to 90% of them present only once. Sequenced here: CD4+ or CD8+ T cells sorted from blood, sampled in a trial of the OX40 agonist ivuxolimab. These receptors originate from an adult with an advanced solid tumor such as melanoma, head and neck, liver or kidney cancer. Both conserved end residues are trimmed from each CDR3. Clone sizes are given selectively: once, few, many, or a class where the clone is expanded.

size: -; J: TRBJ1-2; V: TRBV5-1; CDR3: ASSPRSANYGYT
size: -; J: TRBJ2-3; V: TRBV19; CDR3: ASRASPGQGISTDTQY
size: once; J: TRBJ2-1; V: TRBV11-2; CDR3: ASSPDSGGYNEQF
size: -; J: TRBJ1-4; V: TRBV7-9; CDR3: ASSLGWVARSEKLF
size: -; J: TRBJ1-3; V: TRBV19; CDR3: ASSMRASSGNTIY
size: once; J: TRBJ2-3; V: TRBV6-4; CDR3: ASSDSLAGGRDTQY
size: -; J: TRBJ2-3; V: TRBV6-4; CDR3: ASSDGTSGGRDTQY
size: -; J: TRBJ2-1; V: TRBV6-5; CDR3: ASSYSDRAGNEQF
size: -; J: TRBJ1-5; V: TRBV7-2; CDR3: ASSLGQGFNQPQH
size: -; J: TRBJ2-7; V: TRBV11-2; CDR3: ASSLDRSGSLDEQY
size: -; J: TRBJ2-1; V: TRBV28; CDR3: ASSPLAGGPYNEQF
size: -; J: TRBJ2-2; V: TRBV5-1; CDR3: ASNLGSGTGANTGELF
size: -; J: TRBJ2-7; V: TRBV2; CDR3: ASMADRGSYEQY
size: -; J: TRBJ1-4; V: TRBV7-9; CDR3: ASIGAGGLGEKLF
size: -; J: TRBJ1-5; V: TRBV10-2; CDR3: ASSILSNQPQH